This entry concerns a single T cell receptor (beta chain). Antigen: not known. The CDR3 sequence is 15 residues long. The trim removed 9 bases at V and 1 base at J, leaving 6 bases unmatched. The germline V gene has CDR1 MNHNS and CDR2 SASEGT. This sample is drawn from a study of cytomegalovirus exposure and HLA in healthy donors. Study-wide points: Several top significant clusters appeared, in a later analysis, to be linked to common viral pathogens. Analyzed later, most CMV-associated TCR beta chains appeared HLA-restricted. In a later analysis, V- and J-gene trimming of beta chains associated with a DCLRE1C missense variant, replicated independently. TCR beta V segments were, for the most part, productive about 87% or about 30% of the time in an earlier analysis.

PCR employed 60 Vbeta and 13 Jbeta primers. Generated by immunoSEQ multiplex PCR, the TCRdb table keeps only in-frame clones and is missing some. The sample lists some 150,000 clones; approximately 80% were seen once. This chain joins TRBV6-1 and TRBJ1-5; 10 bases agree with TRBD1. This receptor was taken from a woman in her forties or fifties in good health and CMV-seronegative. Sequenced input: PBMCs. CDR3 protein: CASQTGGSSNQPQHF. The CDR3 bases are TGTGCCAGTCAGACAGGGGGCTCAAGCAATCAGCCCCAGCATTTT.